This T cell receptor (beta chain) stems from a study of chemoradiotherapy in HPV16-positive cancers. Study results and limitations: Non-HPV-specific T cells did not expand in tumors during treatment, whereas candidate HPV-specific clones and E7-related motifs did.

Germline values: CDR1 KGHSH, CDR2 LQKENI. The CDR3 loop spans 14 amino acids. Trimming stripped 2 bases from V and 7 bases from J, with 9 bases between. On this clone itself: The antigen is undetermined.

Data came from immunoSEQ multiplex PCR; TCRdb stores just in-frame clones and leaves some out. The sample carries about 5,400 clones, over 60% recorded once. The clonotype was recovered from a human donor with HPV-associated anogenital cancer. The gene calls are TRBV18 and TRBJ1-6; D may be TRBD1 (6 bases). The sample here was taken from a patient who underwent chemoradiotherapy. The CDR3 DNA reads TGTGCCAGCTCACCAAGAGGGGGGAATTCACCCCTCCACTTT. As protein: CASSPRGGNSPLHF.